What follows are 2 T cell receptor beta chains derived from one specimen sequenced in a study of cytomegalovirus exposure and HLA in healthy donors. This PCR relied on a set of 60 Vbeta primers and 13 Jbeta primers. Method: immunoSEQ multiplex PCR; TCRdb's copy keeps in-frame clones and lacks some. The data contain about 160,000 clones, around 74% of them singletons. The sequencing sample was made of PBMCs. Receptors were obtained from a female donor in good health and CMV-seronegative.

This clone has only a few counts. V is TRBV27 and J is TRBJ1-1, with D perhaps matching TRBD1 (5 bases). Germline CDR1 reads MNHEY; CDR2 reads SMNVEV (reference sequence). Trimming left V 6 bases short and J 5 bases short, with 25 bases between. This CDR3 contains 17 residues. Here the CDR3 DNA reads TGTGCCAGCAGGCCTCAAAAGGCAGGGATGTATTTTACTGAAGCTTTCTTT. Translated: CASRPQKAGMYFTEAFF.

The V gene is TRBV10-1, the J gene TRBJ2-1; TRBD2 agrees at 10 bases. The CDR3 totals 15 residues. Germline V CDR1 and CDR2: WNHNN, SYGVQD (reference sequence). Losses at the gene ends were 5 bases for V and 5 bases for J; bases not matched to a gene: 6. CDR3 loop: CASSLAGGRDNEQFF. For the CDR3, the DNA is TGCGCCAGCAGTTTAGCGGGGGGCCGTGACAATGAGCAGTTCTTC.